The 6 T cell receptor beta chains in this list originate from one sample, sequenced in a study of T cells after yellow fever vaccination. TCRdb called the 5' RACE reads again in MiXCR, with one record for every CDR3 protein. The table has approximately 550,000 distinct CDR3 sequences, roughly a fifth seen once. The sequences come from PBMCs, collected 15 days after the yellow fever booster vaccination. These receptors were taken from a young man who received the YFV17D yellow fever vaccine.

This clonotype turned up a few times. CDR3 amino acids: CASSQVSGGPPCGEQYF. For the CDR3, the DNA is TGCGCCAGCAGCCAAGTCTCAGGGGGACCCCCTTGTGGCGAGCAGTACTTC. The chain carries TRBV4-3 and TRBJ2-7; 7 nucleotides match TRBD1. The length of the CDR3 is 17 residues. V shed 1 base, J shed 6 bases, and the junction held 15 bases outside the gene matches. Germline V lookup: CDR1 LGHNA, CDR2 YSLEER.

The gene calls are TRBV14 and TRBJ2-7; D may correspond to TRBD1 or TRBD2 (6 bases each). The germline V gene has CDR1 SGHDN and CDR2 FVKESK. V was shortened by 5 bases and J by 6 bases, with 14 bases between the two germline ends. This CDR3 comprises 13 residues. DNA of the CDR3: TGTGCCAGCAGCGGTAGCAGGGGAGGCGAGCAGTACTTC. Encoded protein: CASSGSRGGEQYF. The full variable domain, completed using reference TRBV14 and TRBJ2-7, is EAGVTQFPSHSVIEKGQTVTLRCDPISGHDNLYWYRRVMGKEIKFLLHFVKESKQDESGMPNNRFLAERTGGTYSTLKVQPAELEDSGVYFCASSGSRGGEQYFGPGTRLTVT.

This clonotype appeared a few times. The V call is TRBV18, the J call TRBJ2-7; 10 bases align to TRBD2. V was clipped by 3 bases and J by 4 bases; unmatched bases: 6. CDR3 length equals 15 residues. Germline CDR1 and CDR2: KGHSH and LQKENI. The DNA for the CDR3 is TGTGCCAGCTCACCGTCTAGCGGGAGACTGTACGAGCAGTACTTC. Encoded protein: CASSPSSGRLYEQYF.

CDR3 sequence reads: CASTALPGEQYF. DNA of the CDR3: TGTGCCAGCACCGCACTCCCCGGCGAGCAGTACTTC. The chain links TRBV6-5 to TRBJ2-7; D gene unclear. The CDR3 loop spans 12 amino acids. Germline values: CDR1 MNHEY, CDR2 SVGAGI. Trimming stripped 7 bases from V and 6 bases from J, with 13 bases between.

The gene calls are TRBV7-2 and TRBJ2-5; the D gene is possibly TRBD1 (5 bases). Germline CDR1 reads SGHTA; CDR2 reads FQGNSA. V was pared by 6 bases and J by 3 bases, with 23 bases between. The CDR3 extends over 17 amino acids. In DNA, the CDR3 is TGTGCCAGCAGACAGACACAGGAAGACTTCACGGAAGAGACCCAGTACTTC. This translates into CASRQTQEDFTEETQYF.

This clonotype has more than one count but fewer than ten. The chain couples TRBV6-1 to TRBJ2-3, with TRBD1 identical over 8 bases. V trimming: 5 bases; J trimming: 9 bases; junction bases outside the gene matches: 13. Per the germline V gene, CDR1 is MNHNS and CDR2 is SASEGT. The CDR3 spans 15 residues. The CDR3 region is CASSTPAGGRGTQYF. The DNA of the CDR3 is TGTGCCAGCAGTACCCCAGCAGGGGGCAGGGGAACGCAGTATTTT.